Given below is one T cell receptor (beta chain) in context. The data were obtained in a study of control samples from healthy donors and cancer patients. The method was immunoSEQ multiplex PCR; TCRdb's version includes in-frame clones alone and lacks a portion of them. This table holds about 170,000 clones, 91% found once. Looked up from germline, CDR1 is SGHDN and CDR2 is FVKESK. This CDR3 has 15 amino acids. The V end was cut by 2 bases, the J end by 7 bases, with 12 bases between. The rearrangement links TRBV14 to TRBJ1-6, with D maybe TRBD1 (6 bases). The clonotype originates from a woman in her 30s in good health. Sequenced sample: blood. CDR3: CASSQQGLGNSPLHF. The CDR3 region has the DNA TGTGCCAGCAGCCAACAGGGGCTCGGGAATTCACCCCTCCACTTT.